Presented here are 20 T cell receptor beta chains from one specimen sequenced in a study of cytomegalovirus exposure and HLA in healthy donors. Researchers ran the PCR with 60 Vbeta and 13 Jbeta primers. Method: immunoSEQ multiplex PCR; TCRdb's copy keeps in-frame clones and lacks some. The sample consists of around 140,000 clones, approximately 82% of them appearing once. The source material was PBMCs. The receptors come from a woman aged 35 to 49 in good health and CMV-seronegative.

The chain carries TRBV28 and TRBJ1-2, with D possibly being TRBD1 (6 bases). V was pared by 3 bases and J by 0 bases, with 14 bases between. The CDR3 sequence is 16 residues long. The germline gives CDR1 MDHEN, CDR2 SYDVKM. The chain's CDR3 is CASSFLGDTPNYGYTF. The CDR3 region has the DNA TGTGCCAGCAGTTTTTTGGGGGACACACCTAACTATGGCTACACCTTC.

The chain uses TRBV7-8 and TRBJ2-7; 9 nucleotides agree with TRBD1. Germline CDR1 reads SGHVS; CDR2 reads FQNEAQ. Trimming removed 5 bases from V and 0 bases from J; junction bases left unmatched: 5. The CDR3 runs to 15 residues. CDR3 protein: CASSLDRGSSYEQYF. CDR3 coding DNA: TGTGCCAGCAGCCTTGACAGGGGGAGCTCCTACGAGCAGTACTTC.

This sequence joins TRBV7-8 and TRBJ1-2; D unresolved. From germline, CDR1 is SGHVS and CDR2 FQNEAQ. This CDR3 comprises 16 residues. Between the trimmed V and J ends, which lost 2 bases and 0 bases, there was a span of 13 bases. DNA for the CDR3: TGTGCCAGCAGCTTACTTTTGGGCGATTCTAACTATGGCTACACCTTC. This sequence encodes CASSLLLGDSNYGYTF.

V gene TRBV7-3 combines with J gene TRBJ1-1; D may be TRBD1 (5 bases). CDR3 length: 12 amino acids. Germline loops: CDR1 SGHTA, CDR2 FQGTGA. V lost 3 bases, J lost 8 bases, and 10 bases lay in between. This CDR3 is CASSFNYREAFF. The CDR3 DNA is TGTGCCAGCAGCTTTAACTACAGGGAAGCTTTCTTT.

The V and J genes are TRBV28 and TRBJ1-1; the D is unclear. The CDR3 has 14 amino acids. Germline-derived CDR1 and CDR2 are MDHEN and SYDVKM. The V and J ends lost 4 bases and 0 bases respectively, with 9 bases between them. The chain's CDR3 is CASSSPSMNTEAFF. The CDR3 DNA reads TGTGCCAGCAGTTCCCCTTCTATGAACACTGAAGCTTTCTTT.

This clone has more than one count but fewer than ten. V gene TRBV19 combines with J gene TRBJ2-3; no definite D call. Per the germline V gene, CDR1 is LNHDA and CDR2 is SQIVND (reference sequence). The CDR3 totals 14 residues. With 5 bases removed from V and 2 bases from J, the gap between germline ends came to 11 bases. The CDR3 loop reads CASSVHVVTDTQYF. The CDR3 DNA sequence: TGTGCCAGTAGTGTCCATGTAGTCACAGATACGCAGTATTTT.

Here the CDR3 reads CASSEGRASLLLNEQFF. The CDR3 DNA reads TGTGCCAGCAGTGAGGGGAGAGCATCCCTCTTGTTGAATGAGCAGTTCTTC. This sequence joins TRBV6-1 and TRBJ2-1; D is perhaps TRBD2 (5 bases). The CDR3 sequence is 17 residues long. Per the germline V gene, CDR1 is MNHNS and CDR2 is SASEGT. Trimming cost V 3 bases and J 7 bases, with 22 bases left between them.

This clone was observed once. Other DNA sequences in this sample translate to the same CDR3. The chain employs TRBV2 and TRBJ1-1, with D possibly TRBD1 on 5 matching bases. Germline V gene data show CDR1 as SNHLY and CDR2 as FYNNEI. Trimming shortened V by 4 bases and J by 5 bases, and 11 bases separated the two germline ends. The CDR3 is made up of 13 amino acids. CDR3 nucleotides: TGTGCCAGCAGTGGGGGCCCTGGGACTGAAGCTTTCTTT. It yields the protein CASSGGPGTEAFF.

This chain uses TRBV6-4 with TRBJ2-1; possible D gene TRBD2, 6 bases. In germline, CDR1 is MRHNA, CDR2 SNTAGT. The ends were cut back, 3 bases at V and 4 bases at J, with 13 bases in the middle. The CDR3 consists of 15 residues. This chain's CDR3 is CASSEVAVKYNEQFF. The CDR3 coding sequence is TGTGCCAGCAGTGAGGTAGCGGTAAAATACAATGAGCAGTTCTTC.

This chain links TRBV27 with TRBJ2-6, with a possible D match to TRBD1 (5 bases). V was cut by 5 bases and J by 3 bases, with 14 bases left in between. CDR3 length equals 16 residues. Germline-derived CDR1 and CDR2 are MNHEY and SMNVEV (reference sequence). The CDR3 region is CASSPTGTFGANVLTF. The CDR3 nucleotides read TGTGCCAGCAGTCCCACAGGCACTTTTGGGGCCAACGTCCTGACTTTC.

The rearrangement uses TRBV19 and TRBJ2-7; D is uncertain. V lost 1 base, J lost 3 bases, and 10 bases lay in between. The CDR3 consists of 14 residues. From germline, CDR1 is LNHDA and CDR2 SQIVND (reference sequence). The CDR3 DNA is TGTGCCAGTAGTATAGGCACCCCTAACTACGAGCAGTACTTC. Protein sequence: CASSIGTPNYEQYF.

This chain uses TRBV5-1 with TRBJ2-7, with D unresolved. The germline V and J ends were trimmed by 4 bases and 5 bases, with 19 bases remaining between them. The CDR3 covers 15 residues. Germline V gene sequence: CDR1 SGHRS, CDR2 YFSETQ. The CDR3 reads CASSPMDPRNNEQYF. CDR3 sequence (DNA): TGCGCCAGCAGCCCCATGGATCCTAGAAACAACGAGCAGTACTTC.

The chain is built from TRBV1 and TRBJ2-1; the D segment call TRBD2 is taken from the table without a DNA check. TRBV1 is described as a pseudogene. The CDR3 spans 16 residues. The chain's CDR3 is CTSSQTRSGGGNEQFF. The CDR3 DNA follows: TGCACCAGCAGCCAAACCCGGTCCGGAGGTGGTAATGAGCAGTTCTTC.

A few counts support this clone. The J gene is TRBJ2-5, the V gene TRBV7-2; a weak D match, TRBD1 (5 bases). The CDR3 runs 14 residues. V dropped 2 bases and J dropped 6 bases, with 13 bases sitting between them. CDR1 is SGHTA, CDR2 FQGNSA, per germline. CDR3 loop: CASSLFATGQTQYF. CDR3 in DNA: TGTGCCAGCAGCTTATTTGCAACAGGACAGACCCAGTACTTC.

This chain joins TRBV7-2 and TRBJ2-7, with 16 bases that match TRBD2. Germline CDR1 reads SGHTA; CDR2 reads FQGNSA. V was pared by 5 bases and J by 6 bases, with 10 bases of the junction left unmatched. The CDR3 consists of 17 residues. In DNA form, the CDR3 reads TGTGCCAGCAGCCCACGACCGGGACTAGCGGGAGGGGGCGAGCAGTACTTC. Protein sequence: CASSPRPGLAGGGEQYF.

The chain combines TRBV5-8 with TRBJ2-7, with TRBD2 identical over 10 bases. This CDR3 is built from 15 residues. The germline V gene encodes CDR1 SGHTS and CDR2 YDEGEE. V shed 4 bases and J 0 bases; nucleotides not matched to a gene: 4. For the CDR3, the DNA is TGTGCCAGCAGCCCCCGGACTAGCGGCTCCTACGAGCAGTACTTC. This sequence encodes CASSPRTSGSYEQYF.

This clone was recorded once. As DNA, the CDR3 is TGTGCCAGCTCATCCTCTAGCGGCTACGAGCAGTACTTC. Its translation is CASSSSSGYEQYF. The chain recombines TRBV18 with TRBJ2-7; 7 bases are a match to TRBD2. The CDR3 runs to 13 residues. Trimming removed 5 bases from V and 3 bases from J; junction bases left unmatched: 4. In germline, CDR1 is KGHSH, CDR2 LQKENI.

The V and J genes are TRBV2 and TRBJ2-1; 13 bases are a match to TRBD2. The CDR3 consists of 14 residues. Trimming cost V 6 bases and J 6 bases; bases outside gene matches: 2. In germline, CDR1 is SNHLY, CDR2 FYNNEI. CDR3 amino acids: CASRGTSGTNEQFF. The DNA for the CDR3 is TGTGCCAGCAGAGGGACTAGCGGGACCAATGAGCAGTTCTTC.

V gene TRBV28 combines with J gene TRBJ2-7; 10 bases match TRBD1. V lost 10 bases and J lost 0; bases outside the gene matches: 6. The CDR3 spans 14 residues. Germline V gene lookup returns CDR1 MDHEN and CDR2 SYDVKM. CDR3 DNA: TGTGCCACCTTGCGGGACAGGGGCTCCTACGAGCAGTACTTC. It is translated as CATLRDRGSYEQYF.

V and J are TRBV23-1 and TRBJ2-1; 11 bases line up with TRBD2. TRBV23-1 is flagged as an ORF with uncertain function. V gave up 4 bases and J gave up 5 bases; unmatched junction bases: 7. The CDR3 runs 16 residues. The CDR3 spells CASSLKGLAANNEQFF. CDR3 in DNA: TGCGCCAGCAGTCTCAAGGGACTAGCGGCCAACAATGAGCAGTTCTTC.